Presented here are 18 T cell receptor beta chains from one specimen sequenced in a study of identical twins. A single record per CDR3 protein comes from TCRdb applying MiXCR to the 5' RACE reads. The table lists approximately 530,000 distinct CDR3 sequences, about a fifth of them singletons, with about 0.5% in the top ten. The data also belong to a second study, concerning yellow fever vaccine responses in identical twins.

The sequenced material came from CD4+ T cells sorted from blood. These receptor sequences come from a woman aged 18-30 years in good health.

V is TRBV20-1 and J is TRBJ2-1; a weak D match, TRBD1 (6 bases). V was shortened by 8 bases and J by 4 bases, with 18 bases between the two germline ends. The CDR3 extends over 14 amino acids. Germline assignment: CDR1 DFQATT and CDR2 SNEGSKA (reference sequence). CDR3 in amino acids: CSTRPRDTYNEQFF. In DNA form, the CDR3 reads TGCAGTACCAGGCCCCGGGACACGTACAATGAGCAGTTCTTC.

Of note for this clonotype: No conserved phenylalanine or tryptophan is present at the end of the CDR3, so a read error is the likely explanation. The chain joins TRBV3-1 to TRBJ2-7; the match to TRBD2 covers 11 bases. This CDR3 has 15 amino acids. The V gene's germline CDR1 is LGHDT and CDR2 YNNKEL (reference sequence). With 4 bases clipped from V and 3 bases from J, the junction kept 5 bases outside the gene matches. The CDR3 sequence is CASSPLSGRVYEQYY. In DNA form, the CDR3 reads TGTGCCAGCAGCCCTCTTAGCGGGAGGGTCTACGAGCAGTACTAC.

This clonotype was observed a few times. The CDR3 sequence: CSAREGSVPGTDTQYF. CDR3 DNA sequence: TGCAGTGCTAGAGAAGGGTCTGTCCCCGGCACAGATACGCAGTATTTT. The chain links TRBV20-1 to TRBJ2-3; D gene unclear. Trimming took 0 bases from V and 1 from J, leaving 14 bases between them. CDR3 length equals 16 residues. Per the germline V gene, CDR1 is DFQATT and CDR2 is SNEGSKA (reference sequence).

This clonotype turned up a few times. The V gene is TRBV27, the J gene TRBJ2-7; D unresolved. The germline V gene encodes CDR1 MNHEY and CDR2 SMNVEV (reference sequence). The V gene lost 6 bases and the J gene lost 3 bases, with 12 bases spanning the gap. The CDR3 sequence is 13 residues long. For the CDR3, the DNA is TGTGCCAGCAGCCACCGACATCACTACGAGCAGTACTTC. Translating it yields CASSHRHHYEQYF.

This clonotype was found a few times. This chain joins TRBV20-1 and TRBJ1-4, with D maybe TRBD1 (5 bases). Germline V gene sequence: CDR1 DFQATT, CDR2 SNEGSKA (reference sequence). V was shortened by 1 base and J by 4 bases, with 10 bases between the two germline ends. There are 14 residues in the CDR3. The CDR3 protein is CSARGRQSNEKLFF. The CDR3 DNA sequence: TGCAGTGCTAGAGGTAGACAGAGTAATGAAAAACTGTTTTTT.

The V call is TRBV13, the J call TRBJ2-1, with unresolved D. Germline lookup yields CDR1 PRHDT and CDR2 FYEKMQ (reference sequence). The CDR3 runs 14 residues. Trimming pared 3 bases from V and 15 bases from J, leaving 21 bases between. CDR3 sequence (DNA): TGTGCCAGCAGCTTTCACTCCGACCCCCCCTATGGGTTCTTC. Translation gives CASSFHSDPPYGFF.

This clonotype was counted a few times. The V call is TRBV4-1, the J call TRBJ2-5, with TRBD2 identical over 15 bases. This CDR3 is built from 18 residues. Germline CDR1 MGHRA, CDR2 YSYEKL. J lost 5 bases, V lost 1 base, and 8 bases had no gene match. CDR3 in amino acids: CASSQGTSGGGYVETQYF. In nucleotides, the CDR3 is TGCGCCAGCAGCCAAGGGACTAGCGGGGGGGGGTACGTCGAGACCCAGTACTTC.

The chain is built from TRBV15 and TRBJ1-2; D possibly corresponds to TRBD1 (5 bases). CDR3 length: 14 residues. Germline V lookup: CDR1 LNHNV, CDR2 YYDKDF (reference sequence). V was trimmed by 1 base and J by 5 bases, leaving 11 bases between them. The CDR3 reads CATSRGTGRYGYTF. The CDR3 coding sequence is TGTGCCACCAGCAGAGGTACAGGCCGATATGGCTACACCTTC.

V is TRBV2 and J is TRBJ2-5; D perhaps matches TRBD2 (5 bases). Germline lookup yields CDR1 SNHLY and CDR2 FYNNEI. Trimming cost V 3 bases and J 4 bases, with 12 bases left between them. CDR3 size: 14 residues. The CDR3: CASSETGSGETQYF. DNA for the CDR3: TGTGCCAGCAGTGAGACGGGATCGGGAGAGACCCAGTACTTC. Full variable domain (missing parts from reference TRBV2 and TRBJ2-5): EPEVTQTPSHQVTQMGQEVILRCVPISNHLYFYWYRQILGQKVEFLVSFYNNEISEKSEIFDDQFSVERPDGSNFTLKIRSTKLEDSAMYFCASSETGSGETQYFGPGTRLLVL.

This clonotype was counted between two and nine times. The chain recombines TRBV7-2 with TRBJ2-1; TRBD2 might be the D (5 bases). The germline gives CDR1 SGHTA, CDR2 FQGNSA. The CDR3 is 13 residues long. The V end lost 5 bases, the J end lost 9 bases, and 14 bases lay between the germline ends. CDR3 region: CASSPRPRGEQFF. Here the CDR3 DNA reads TGTGCCAGCAGCCCTCGCCCACGGGGTGAGCAGTTCTTC.

CDR3 in DNA: TGTGCCAGCAGCTTATGGGTCGACCAAGACAATGAGCAGTTCTTC. Encoded protein: CASSLWVDQDNEQFF. The V and J genes are TRBV7-2 and TRBJ2-1; no clear D. The CDR3 totals 15 residues. The germline CDR1 and CDR2 sequences are SGHTA and FQGNSA. The ends were cut back, 2 bases at V and 5 bases at J, with 13 bases in the middle.

The genes are TRBV3-1 and TRBJ2-7; unclear D gene. Between the trimmed V and J ends, which lost 2 bases and 9 bases, there was a span of 8 bases. This CDR3 has 11 residues. Germline CDR1 LGHDT, CDR2 YNNKEL (reference sequence). DNA of the CDR3: TGTGCCAGCAGCCAACAGTCCCGGCAGTACTTC. Translation gives CASSQQSRQYF.

This clonotype has only a few counts. This chain connects TRBV28 to TRBJ2-1, with D possibly TRBD2 on 5 matching bases. The germline V gene has CDR1 MDHEN and CDR2 SYDVKM. CDR3 length: 17 residues. Trimming removed 5 bases from V and 2 bases from J, with 19 bases in between. CDR3 coding DNA: TGTGCCAGCAGTCCCCTACTAGAGAGACAAACCTACAATGAGCAGTTCTTC. Translation gives CASSPLLERQTYNEQFF.

The V call is TRBV28, the J call TRBJ2-3, with D perhaps assigned TRBD1 or TRBD2 (6 bases each). V was shortened by 6 bases and J by 2 bases, with 15 bases between the two germline ends. This CDR3 contains 15 residues. CDR1 and CDR2 from the germline V gene are MDHEN and SYDVKM. The DNA for the CDR3 is TGTGCCAGCAGCGCCGGGGGCAGAGTCACAGATACGCAGTATTTT. Translating it yields CASSAGGRVTDTQYF.

The chain's CDR3 is CASSPYPGVVKLFF. CDR3 coding DNA: TGTGCCAGCAGTCCCTACCCGGGGGTTGTAAAACTGTTTTTT. The chain recombines TRBV6-1 with TRBJ1-4; D is possibly TRBD1 (5 bases). Germline CDR1 is MNHNS and CDR2 is SASEGT. CDR3 length equals 14 residues. V lost 5 bases, J lost 10 bases, and 17 bases lay in between.

J is TRBJ2-7 and V is TRBV5-1; 13 bases match TRBD2. The germline gives CDR1 SGHRS, CDR2 YFSETQ. The CDR3 is made up of 16 amino acids. After removal of 4 bases from V and 1 base from J, the junction contained 5 bases not matched to a gene. The CDR3 spells CASSVPGLAGSYEQYF. The CDR3 DNA reads TGCGCCAGCAGCGTTCCGGGACTAGCGGGGTCCTACGAGCAGTACTTC.

The sample holds a few counts of this clonotype. The CDR3: CASSTPLVSSGSPSYEQYF. In DNA form, the CDR3 reads TGCGCCAGCAGCACCCCTCTAGTCTCTAGCGGGAGCCCTTCCTACGAGCAGTACTTC. The chain recombines TRBV5-1 with TRBJ2-7; TRBD2 aligns across 10 bases. The CDR3 runs to 19 residues. Per germline, CDR1 SGHRS and CDR2 YFSETQ. Germline trimming cut 4 bases from V and 1 base from J; bases unmatched to any gene: 17.

The chain uses TRBV5-1 and TRBJ2-7; possible D gene TRBD2, 5 bases. The CDR3 contains 14 residues. The germline V gene encodes CDR1 SGHRS and CDR2 YFSETQ. Trimming stripped 1 base from V and 3 bases from J, with 11 bases between. CDR3 nucleotide sequence: TGCGCCAGCAGCTTGCGGGTTAGCGACTACGAGCAGTACTTC. It yields the protein CASSLRVSDYEQYF.